This entry concerns a single T cell receptor beta chain. The target antigen is unknown. Into CD45RA+ naive and CD45RA-negative memory subsets, the CD4+ cells were split. V lost 8 bases and J 1 base, leaving 15 bases between the germline ends. The CDR3 has 14 amino acids. Germline CDR1 is MNHNS and CDR2 is SASEGT. This record belongs to a study of shared clonotypes between healthy human individuals. Study-wide results and limits: With few donors, the genetic and exposure-history diversity represented was limited.

Clones were read by immunoSEQ multiplex PCR, and TCRdb kept only the in-frame ones, dropping some. The repertoire holds more than 850,000 clones, with about four fifths as singletons. The V gene is TRBV6-1, the J gene TRBJ2-7; no definite D call. The sample comprised memory CD4+ T cells from PBMCs. This sample's subset: CD45RA-negative fraction. The source of this sequence is a man aged 18 to 29 in good health. Some clones in this sample may be carry-over from other donors' samples. CDR3 region: CASARLAGSYEQYF. In nucleotides, the CDR3 is TGTGCCAGCGCCAGGTTAGCCGGATCCTACGAGCAGTACTTC.